This record covers a single T cell receptor (beta chain). Its antigen is unknown. From germline, CDR1 is LNHDA and CDR2 SQIVND (reference sequence). The junction had 8 bases not matched to a gene; V was cut back by 5 bases and J by 5 bases. The CDR3 extends over 15 amino acids. The data stem from a study of T cell responses to AZD1222 COVID-19 vaccine. Findings and caveats of the study: Females outnumbered males among donors, who were mostly white British; clonal diversity was possibly underestimated. Spike-specific TCR depth and breadth grew after two AZD1222 doses. Close to half of all spike-specific TCRs reportedly target regions of the variants that are unmutated.

Generated by immunoSEQ multiplex PCR, the TCRdb table keeps only in-frame clones and is missing some. The sample records tens of thousands of clones, just over 85% being singletons. This sample comprised peripheral blood, obtained on day 0 of AZD1222 vaccination. This clonotype was obtained from an adult in good health. This chain links TRBV19 with TRBJ2-7; 11 bases line up with TRBD2. The CDR3 here is CASSALAGGSHEQYF. The CDR3 DNA is TGTGCCAGTAGTGCCCTAGCGGGAGGAAGCCACGAGCAGTACTTC.